The 6 T cell receptor beta chains reported below all come from one sample, sequenced in a study of metastatic and nonmetastatic thyroid tumors. MiXCR re-clonotyped the PCR reads for TCRdb. Of approximately 7,700 clones listed, approximately 31% were seen once; the top ten hold more than 25%. Patients underwent thyroid surgery, and none had received any treatment before it. Sequenced input: tumor tissue. The origin of the receptors is a female donor with papillary thyroid cancer or a benign thyroid nodule (not recorded which). Some clones in this sample may be carry-over from other donors' samples.

This clone ranks as medium-sized. The chain recombines TRBV20-1 with TRBJ2-2; 10 bases are a match to TRBD1. V shed 2 bases and J 5 bases; nucleotides not matched to a gene: 14. This CDR3 spans 18 amino acids. CDR1 DFQATT and CDR2 SNEGSKA come from the germline V gene (reference sequence). The chain's CDR3 is CSARTFGTGDPRTGELFF. The CDR3 DNA reads TGCAGTGCTAGAACCTTTGGGACAGGGGACCCGAGGACCGGGGAGCTGTTTTTT.

V usage is TRBV30 and J usage is TRBJ1-5, with unresolved D. Trimming left V 5 bases short and J 7 bases short, with 12 bases between. The germline V gene encodes CDR1 GTSNPN and CDR2 SVGIG (reference sequence). The CDR3 length is 12 residues. DNA for the CDR3: TGTGCCTGGGACATACCGGGGCAGCCCCAGCATTTT. It yields the protein CAWDIPGQPQHF.

The chain has TRBV24-1 and TRBJ2-3; D is possibly TRBD1 (5 bases). Germline V CDR1 and CDR2: KGHDR, SFDVKD. V dropped 9 bases and J dropped 6 bases, with 15 bases sitting between them. CDR3 size: 13 residues. The CDR3 sequence: CATQRRASDTQYF. The DNA for the CDR3 is TGTGCCACCCAACGCAGGGCCTCCGATACGCAGTATTTT.

The V call is TRBV9, the J call TRBJ1-1, with D uncertain. V dropped 1 base and J dropped 11 bases, with 15 bases sitting between them. Germline loops: CDR1 SGDLS, CDR2 YYNGEE. The CDR3 has 13 residues. This CDR3 is CASSVIPDKEAFF. The CDR3 DNA is TGTGCCAGCAGCGTAATCCCCGATAAAGAGGCTTTCTTT.

The gene calls are TRBV3-1 and TRBJ2-7; 7 positions agree with TRBD2. Germline V CDR1 and CDR2: LGHDT, YNNKEL (reference sequence). The CDR3 is 13 amino acids. V trimming: 5 bases; J trimming: 7 bases; junction bases outside the gene matches: 8. The CDR3 region is CASSSWEGGEQYF. CDR3 in DNA: TGTGCCAGCAGCAGCTGGGAGGGTGGGGAGCAGTACTTC.

By proportion, this clone is medium-sized. The J gene is TRBJ2-5, the V gene TRBV20-1, with TRBD1 as a possible D gene (6 bases). The germline V gene has CDR1 DFQATT and CDR2 SNEGSKA (reference sequence). This CDR3 has 17 amino acids. V dropped 1 base and J dropped 1 base, with 19 bases sitting between them. This chain's CDR3 is CSARGGLGDTIQETQYF. The CDR3 bases are TGCAGTGCTAGAGGGGGTTTGGGGGACACCATCCAAGAGACCCAGTACTTC.